Given below is one T cell receptor (beta chain) in context. This sample stems from a study of blood T cell repertoires in COVID-19. Deletions cut 4 bases from V and 0 bases from J, with 7 bases between. Germline V gives CDR1 SGHTA, CDR2 FQGTGA. CDR3 size: 13 residues. In the original analysis: Reference gene primer amplification in the assay estimated nucleated cell counts. Clones were sequenced by immunoSEQ multiplex PCR, and TCRdb holds only the in-frame ones, with some missing. That table supplies the V and J calls and clone size; D and trimming were determined from the DNA. Found here are about 160,000 clones, 85% of them singletons; the top ten hold over 3%.

This sequence joins TRBV7-3 and TRBJ2-7, with a possible D match to TRBD1 (5 bases). This receptor was identified in a human donor with acute or convalescent COVID-19. The donor label of this sample is uncertain. Input material: peripheral blood. The CDR3 DNA reads as TGTGCCAGCAGCTCCGACAGCTCCTACGAGCAGTACTTC. Amino acid sequence: CASSSDSSYEQYF.